The 12 T cell receptor beta chains given below trace back to one sample, sequenced in a study of response to subunit inactivated influenza vaccine. TCRdb re-analysed the RT-PCR reads in MiXCR, keeping a single row per CDR3 protein. In the table there are about 800,000 distinct CDR3 sequences, approximately 22% of which are singletons. The sequencing here drew on PBMCs from blood, taken about 5 days after vaccination. These receptors all stem from a man aged 50 or older who received an inactivated influenza vaccine.

The chain combines TRBV25-1 with TRBJ1-1; unclear D gene. Germline CDR1 reads MGHDK; CDR2 reads SYGVNS. The CDR3 spans 13 residues. Trimming removed 2 bases at V and 1 base at J, with 5 bases between. The CDR3 DNA reads as TGTGCCAGCAGTGAAAACTCGAACACTGAAGCTTTCTTT. Its translation: CASSENSNTEAFF.

CDR3 residues: CASIPGTGRGNEQFF. The DNA of the CDR3 is TGCGCCAGCATCCCAGGGACCGGGAGGGGTAATGAGCAGTTCTTC. The chain couples TRBV5-1 to TRBJ2-1, with 8 positions matching TRBD2. Germline V gene sequence: CDR1 SGHRS, CDR2 YFSETQ. The CDR3 covers 15 residues. With 6 bases clipped from V and 7 bases from J, the junction kept 12 bases outside the gene matches.

This clonotype has more than one count but fewer than ten. The V call is TRBV6-2 or TRBV6-3, the J call TRBJ2-1, with TRBD2 matching over 7 bases. V gave up 6 bases and J gave up 1 base; unmatched junction bases: 3. Germline CDR1 and CDR2: MNHEY and SVGEGT. This CDR3 contains 14 residues. CDR3 sequence reads: CASRWGGSYNEQFF. The CDR3 nucleotides read TGTGCCAGCAGGTGGGGGGGGTCCTACAATGAGCAGTTCTTC.

This clonotype was found a few times. The chain is built from TRBV4-2 and TRBJ2-3; 11 bases are shared with TRBD2. J was trimmed by 7 bases and V by 3 bases; bases with no gene match: 15. The CDR3 sequence is 18 residues long. Germline assignment: CDR1 LGHNA and CDR2 YNFKEQ. This CDR3 reads CASSQIVLAGGPIHTQYF. CDR3 DNA sequence: TGTGCCAGCAGCCAGATTGTCCTAGCGGGGGGTCCCATCCATACGCAGTATTTT.

The chain recombines TRBV12-3 or TRBV12-4 with TRBJ2-7; 10 bases are a match to TRBD1. This CDR3 is built from 16 residues. Trimming cost V 4 bases and J 6 bases; bases outside gene matches: 12. CDR3 in DNA: TGTGCCAGCAGTTCACCCCGGGACAGGGGTGAGGGCGAGCAGTACTTC. This translates into CASSSPRDRGEGEQYF.

CDR3 bases: TGCGCCAGCAGCTTGGCTCAGGGGGGGAGGCAGTACTTC. Its translation: CASSLAQGGRQYF. This chain connects TRBV5-1 to TRBJ2-7, with D tentatively TRBD1 or TRBD2 (7 bases each). The ends were cut back, 0 bases at V and 9 bases at J, with 13 bases in the middle. The CDR3 has 13 amino acids. Per the germline V gene, CDR1 is SGHRS and CDR2 is YFSETQ.

The chain joins TRBV4-2 to TRBJ2-2, with TRBD2 matching 7 bases. The V and J ends lost 4 bases and 0 bases, in that order; junction bases with no gene match: 2. The germline V gene has CDR1 LGHNA and CDR2 YNFKEQ. This CDR3 contains 15 residues. The CDR3, as DNA: TGTGCCAGCAGCCCGGGGGGTCCGAACACCGGGGAGCTGTTTTTT. Protein product: CASSPGGPNTGELFF.

The chain combines TRBV15 with TRBJ2-5; the D gene is possibly TRBD2 (6 bases). Per germline, CDR1 LNHNV and CDR2 YYDKDF (reference sequence). The CDR3 runs to 15 residues. The germline V and J ends were trimmed by 0 bases and 5 bases, with 13 bases remaining between them. The CDR3 reads CATSRDLRGGETQYF. The CDR3 DNA reads TGTGCCACCAGCAGAGATTTGCGGGGTGGGGAGACCCAGTACTTC.

This chain connects TRBV7-8 to TRBJ1-5; D is perhaps TRBD1 (6 bases). Deletions cut 5 bases from V and 0 bases from J, with 8 bases between. Per germline, CDR1 SGHVS and CDR2 FQNEAQ. CDR3 length: 14 residues. The CDR3 protein is CASSRGNSNQPQHF. CDR3 DNA: TGTGCCAGCAGCAGGGGGAATAGCAATCAGCCCCAGCATTTT. The full variable domain, rest sourced from reference TRBV7-8 and TRBJ1-5, is GAGVSQSPRYKVAKRGQDVALRCDPISGHVSLFWYQQALGQGPEFLTYFQNEAQLDKSGLPSDRFFAERPEGSVSTLKIQRTQQEDSAVYLCASSRGNSNQPQHFGDGTRLSIL.

This clonotype was seen a few times. The DNA for the CDR3 is TGTGCCAGCAGCTTAATTCCCCCAACAAATCACGAGCAGTACTTC. It encodes CASSLIPPTNHEQYF. The V and J genes are TRBV11-2 and TRBJ2-7; no firm D call. The V gene lost 2 bases and the J gene lost 5 bases, with 16 bases spanning the gap. The CDR3 is made up of 15 amino acids. Germline assignment: CDR1 SGHAT and CDR2 FQNNGV.

This clonotype came up once. The genes are TRBV18 and TRBJ1-2; 7 bases line up with TRBD1. Germline trimming cut 3 bases from V and 7 bases from J; bases unmatched to any gene: 17. The CDR3 extends over 17 amino acids. Germline lookup yields CDR1 KGHSH and CDR2 LQKENI. CDR3: CASSPGRQGFSGSGYTF. The CDR3 nucleotides read TGTGCCAGCTCACCCGGACGACAGGGATTTTCAGGCTCTGGCTACACCTTC.

This clonotype was found a few times. V usage is TRBV6-4 and J usage is TRBJ2-3, with 9 bases aligning to TRBD2. This CDR3 has 15 residues. The ends lost 2 bases at V and 4 bases at J; junction bases unmatched: 4. The germline CDR1 and CDR2 sequences are MRHNA and SNTAGT. DNA for the CDR3: TGTGCCAGCAGTGACGGTAGCGGGAGTGCAGATACGCAGTATTTT. Protein sequence: CASSDGSGSADTQYF.